This T cell receptor (beta chain) was sequenced in a study of shared clonotypes between healthy human individuals. On the study more broadly: Three CD4 naive, three CD4 memory, two CD8 naive and one CD8 memory plate were used per donor.

Profiling relied on immunoSEQ multiplex PCR, and the TCRdb table lists in-frame clones only, not all of them. The sample yields approximately 110,000 clones, under 70% seen once. A remark on this clone: The target antigen is unknown.

Germline CDR1 reads SGHTA; CDR2 reads FQGNSA. The length of the CDR3 is 15 residues. The V end lost 1 base, the J end lost 4 bases, and 11 bases lay between the germline ends. Study results and caveats: When naive CD4 clonotypes were compared across a handful of donors, around 5% were shared.

The sequenced sample was memory CD8+ T cells sorted from blood. The subset denotes: CD45RO+ cells pooled with CCR7-negative TemRA cells. The chain recombines TRBV7-2 with TRBJ1-3; D uncertain. The receptor was isolated from a woman in her thirties in good health. CDR3 sequence: CASSLDNSQGNTIYF. As DNA, the CDR3 is TGTGCCAGCAGCTTAGATAACAGCCAGGGAAACACCATATATTTT.